This section outlines one TCR beta chain sequence together with its context. Antigen: not known. This sample was included in a study of T cell repertoires in cytomegalovirus infection. Study in general: Both a matching HLA type and CMV infection were indicated by public TCR beta signatures. Findings and limits, study-wide: HLA-C-restricted CMV-specific TCR beta clonotypes were dominant in the ex vivo response.

V lost 4 bases to trimming and J lost 2 bases; unmatched junction nucleotides: 4. Germline V gene lookup returns CDR1 DFQATT and CDR2 SNEGSKA (reference sequence). The CDR3 is 14 residues long. One entry per CDR3 protein results from TCRdb running MiXCR on the reads. The table lists a few hundred thousand distinct CDR3 sequences, roughly a sixth of them singletons. The receptor was derived from a human donor in good health (CMV status not recorded). Some clones in this sample may be carry-over from other donors' samples. V is TRBV20-1 and J is TRBJ2-3, with 9 bases that match TRBD1. The sequenced sample consisted of PBMCs. The CDR3 sequence: CSAKDRGYTDTQYF. The CDR3 DNA follows: TGCAGTGCTAAGGACAGGGGATACACAGATACGCAGTATTTT.